The TCR beta chain described here comes from a study of OX40 agonist ivuxolimab in advanced cancers. Background for the entire study: The costimulatory receptor OX40 (CD134) was targeted by ivuxolimab, a fully human IgG2 agonistic monoclonal antibody. Intravenous ivuxolimab was administered to patients every 2 weeks at six dose levels: 0.01, 0.1, 0.3, 1.5, 3 and 10 mg/kg. Of the 50 to 55 dose-escalation patients, hepatocellular carcinoma was present in about 20, melanoma in approximately 15, renal cell carcinoma in 9 and head and neck cancer in 9. The dose-escalation cohort was over 70% male with a mean age of approximately 59 years, ranging from roughly 20 to 85. Patients were allowed to have had prior anti-PD-1, anti-PD-L1 or anti-CTLA-4 therapy, and approximately 40% of the dose-escalation patients had previously received checkpoint inhibitors. Partial responses occurred in three dose-escalation patients, of whom one had hepatocellular carcinoma and two had cutaneous melanoma. The purpose of peripheral TCRbeta sequencing was to test whether ivuxolimab changed TCR sequence diversity and led to clonal T-cell expansion. The monotherapy dose-escalation portion (N of about 47 patients) of the phase I ivuxolimab trial is reported in the paper.

CDR1 and CDR2, per the germline V gene, are SGHDT and YYEEEE. V loses 7 bases, J loses 2 bases, and the germline ends lie 20 bases apart. Measured from the cysteine to the phenylalanine, the CDR3 is 16 residues long. Just the 48-base CDR3 DNA is kept, in frame starting at base 1. The trial excluded patients who had a history of autoimmune disease or were on systemic immunosuppression. Peripheral blood for TCR sequencing was collected from all dose cohorts at baseline, on cycle 4 day 1, and on cycle 7 day 1. Samples came from an open-label, multicenter, first-in-human phase I dose-escalation trial of ivuxolimab. Adults with locally advanced or metastatic melanoma, renal cell, hepatocellular, or head and neck squamous cell carcinoma were enrolled in the trial. Before TCR sequencing, CD4+ and CD8+ T cells were separately sorted from peripheral blood. On the study overall, not on this receptor specifically: On average, CD8+ T cells showed more expanded clones than CD4+ T cells after ivuxolimab. Partial responders in the 0.1-3.0 mg/kg groups had among the lowest normalized peripheral clonal expansion, especially among CD8+ T cells. At doses from 0.1 to 3.0 mg/kg, clonal expansion was seen in both CD4+ and CD8+ blood T cells between baseline and week 6. Low levels of normalized T-cell clonal expansion were also seen in some nonresponding patients. The antigen specificity of the clonally expanded peripheral T cells was not determined.

Genomic DNA was isolated from the sorted cells so that the TCRbeta CDR3 region could be sequenced. TCRbeta CDR3 regions were sequenced using the immunoSEQ Assay. The source is immuneACCESS, and TCRdb retained only in-frame sequences with V and J called. Part of the clones is not carried over; for the studies checked, unresolved V genes explain less than half of this, and the remainder is unexplained. The sample table holds roughly 70,000 clones, of which around 90% were seen once. The ten largest make up 0.31% of the sample. This clone was seen a handful of times. It has no known antigen specificity. No much larger clone exists at a distance of one base, and base qualities are not known.

In this chain, TRBV5-6 is recombined with TRBJ2-3; the D gene lacks a confident call. Sequenced material: CD4+ or CD8+ T cells sorted from blood, taken in a trial of the OX40 agonist ivuxolimab. The receptor comes from an adult with an advanced solid tumor such as melanoma, head and neck, liver or kidney cancer. Read as DNA, the sequence is TGTGCCAGCCCTTTAGGCCCTCCAGCCTACACAGATACGCAGTATTTT. Its coded protein is CASPLGPPAYTDTQYF. Supplemented by the reference TRBV5-6 and TRBJ2-3 proteins around the CDR3, the complete variable domain is DAGVTQSPTHLIKTRGQQVTLRCSPKSGHDTVSWYQQALGQGPQFIFQYYEEEERQRGNFPDRFSGHQFPNYSSELNVNALLLGDSALYLCASPLGPPAYTDTQYFGPGTRLTVL.